The 14 T cell receptor beta chains below all came from one sample that was sequenced in a study of T cell repertoires in cytomegalovirus infection. MiXCR was run by TCRdb on the reads, yielding one entry per CDR3 protein. The table records approximately 1,000,000 distinct CDR3 sequences, approximately 31% of them present only once. These TCRs are of unknown antigen specificity. Here the sequenced sample was cultured CD8+ T cells from PBMCs, taken from culture after CMV antigen stimulation. The source of these receptors is a human donor in good health (CMV status not recorded). Some clones in this sample may be carry-over from other donors' samples.

This chain connects TRBV5-1 to TRBJ1-6, with TRBD1 as a possible D gene (6 bases). The CDR3 has 15 residues. Between the trimmed V and J ends, which lost 4 bases and 10 bases, there was a span of 18 bases. The germline CDR1 and CDR2 sequences are SGHRS and YFSETQ. The CDR3 DNA is TGCGCCAGCAGCCAAACCCCGAGAGGGGGGTCACCCCTCCACTTT. Its translation: CASSQTPRGGSPLHF.

The rearrangement links TRBV27 to TRBJ2-3; TRBD2 agrees at 10 bases. Germline values: CDR1 MNHEY, CDR2 SMNVEV (reference sequence). The V segment lost 5 bases and the J segment 5 bases; nucleotides outside the gene matches: 10. The CDR3 runs to 16 residues. CDR3 sequence reads: CASSTLLAGLGDTQYF. The DNA of the CDR3 is TGTGCCAGCAGTACCCTACTAGCGGGGCTGGGAGATACGCAGTATTTT.

The J gene is TRBJ1-1, the V gene TRBV4-1, with D unresolved. Trimming pared 4 bases from V and 7 bases from J, leaving 13 bases between. This CDR3 contains 13 residues. Germline V gives CDR1 MGHRA, CDR2 YSYEKL. CDR3 in DNA: TGCGCCAGCAGCCTGAATTCCGGGAGTGAAGCTTTCTTT. Protein sequence: CASSLNSGSEAFF.

This clonotype was counted at least ten times. The V call is TRBV7-8, the J call TRBJ2-2; either TRBD1 or TRBD2 may supply D (5 bases each). The CDR3 has 16 amino acids. The V end was cut by 0 bases, the J end by 3 bases, with 11 bases between. CDR1 and CDR2 (germline): SGHVS, FQNEAQ. The CDR3: CASSLADGAHTGELFF. The CDR3 DNA reads TGTGCCAGCAGCTTAGCGGACGGGGCGCACACCGGGGAGCTGTTTTTT. The complete variable domain, with remaining parts taken from reference TRBV7-8 and TRBJ2-2, reads GAGVSQSPRYKVAKRGQDVALRCDPISGHVSLFWYQQALGQGPEFLTYFQNEAQLDKSGLPSDRFFAERPEGSVSTLKIQRTQQEDSAVYLCASSLADGAHTGELFFGEGSRLTVL.

The genes are TRBV28 and TRBJ2-4; the D is unclear. Trimming took 6 bases from V and 5 from J, leaving 17 bases between them. CDR3 size: 15 residues. In germline, CDR1 is MDHEN, CDR2 SYDVKM. In DNA form, the CDR3 reads TGTGCCAGCAGCCCCTGGGGATCTAACCAAAACATTCAGTACTTC. Amino acid sequence: CASSPWGSNQNIQYF.

The chain combines TRBV28 with TRBJ1-1, with TRBD1 as a possible D gene (6 bases). The CDR3 contains 14 residues. From germline, CDR1 is MDHEN and CDR2 SYDVKM. V lost 6 bases and J lost 2, with 13 bases in between. This CDR3 is CASRPGHRNTEAFF. As DNA, the CDR3 is TGTGCCAGCAGACCGGGACACAGAAACACTGAAGCTTTCTTT. The entire variable domain, with the rest obtained from reference TRBV28 and TRBJ1-1, is as follows: DVKVTQSSRYLVKRTGEKVFLECVQDMDHENMFWYRQDPGLGLRLIYFSYDVKMKEKGDIPEGYSVSREKKERFSLILESASTNQTSMYLCASRPGHRNTEAFFGQGTRLTVV.

V usage is TRBV20-1 and J usage is TRBJ2-1; D unresolved. V lost 2 bases and J lost 1, with 6 bases in between. This CDR3 comprises 13 residues. CDR1 DFQATT and CDR2 SNEGSKA come from the germline V gene (reference sequence). The CDR3 protein is CSARLTSYNEQFF. Here the CDR3 DNA reads TGCAGTGCTAGACTAACGTCCTACAATGAGCAGTTCTTC.

There are a few counts of this clonotype. The V gene is TRBV6-1, the J gene TRBJ1-4; D gene uncertain. CDR3 length: 11 amino acids. The V and J ends lost 11 bases and 6 bases respectively, with 10 bases between them. The V gene's germline CDR1 is MNHNS and CDR2 SASEGT. For the CDR3, the DNA is TGTGCCTCCACGGACCATGAAAAACTGTTTTTT. This translates into CASTDHEKLFF.

This clonotype was observed at least ten times. CDR3 in DNA: TGTGCCAGCAGTGAAGACAGGTTAGGTGAAAAACTGTTTTTT. Protein product: CASSEDRLGEKLFF. V is TRBV6-1 and J is TRBJ1-4; tentative D call: TRBD1 (5 bases). Germline CDR1 is MNHNS and CDR2 is SASEGT. The CDR3 is 14 residues long. V lost 1 base, J lost 7 bases, and 10 bases lay in between.

V usage is TRBV7-6 and J usage is TRBJ2-7; 8 bases align to TRBD2. Germline-derived CDR1 and CDR2 are SGHVS and FNYEAQ. The length of the CDR3 is 17 residues. Unmatched junction bases numbered 9, after V lost 2 bases and J lost 0 bases. CDR3 region: CASSLRVGGGSSYEQYF. The CDR3 DNA is TGTGCCAGCAGCTTAAGGGTCGGGGGGGGCAGCTCCTACGAGCAGTACTTC. The full variable domain, in which reference TRBV7-6 and TRBJ2-7 provide the parts outside the CDR3, is GAGVSQSPRYKVTKRGQDVALRCDPISGHVSLYWYRQALGQGPEFLTYFNYEAQQDKSGLPNDRFSAERPEGSISTLTIQRTEQRDSAMYRCASSLRVGGGSSYEQYFGPGTRLTVT.

This chain uses TRBV9 with TRBJ1-1, with D tentatively TRBD1 (5 bases). The germline gives CDR1 SGDLS, CDR2 YYNGEE. The CDR3 loop spans 16 amino acids. V lost 0 bases to trimming and J lost 3 bases, with 15 bases between them. DNA of the CDR3: TGTGCCAGCAGCGTAGTTCGGGGGAATTTGTACACTGAAGCTTTCTTT. This sequence encodes CASSVVRGNLYTEAFF.

Remarks on this clonotype: A much larger clone sits a single nucleotide away, making a read error possible. Given the absence of the conserved phenylalanine or tryptophan at the CDR3 end, a read error is likely. The chain uses TRBV7-2 and TRBJ2-5; TRBD2 aligns across 8 bases. Per germline, CDR1 SGHTA and CDR2 FQGNSA. This CDR3 contains 14 residues. With 6 bases clipped from V and 9 bases from J, the junction kept 12 bases outside the gene matches. CDR3 amino acids: CASREQGREGAQYL. CDR3 DNA: TGTGCCAGCAGGGAACAGGGCCGGGAGGGGGCCCAGTACTTA.

About this clonotype: A much bigger clone sits one base away, suggesting this may be a read error. This chain links TRBV7-6 with TRBJ1-1; D remains unclear. CDR3 length equals 15 residues. Germline V gives CDR1 SGHVS, CDR2 FNYEAQ. The V end was cut by 4 bases, the J end by 1 base, with 13 bases between. This chain's CDR3 is CASSSRSNGNTEAFF. CDR3 in DNA: TGTGCCAGCAGCTCTAGGAGTAACGGGAACACTGAAGCTTTCTTT.

This clonotype has a handful of counts. This chain uses TRBV7-9 with TRBJ1-5; tentative D call: TRBD1 (6 bases). Trimming shortened V by 5 bases and J by 5 bases, and 13 bases separated the two germline ends. The germline V gene encodes CDR1 SEHNR and CDR2 FQNEAQ (reference sequence). The CDR3 runs to 14 residues. The CDR3 region has the DNA TGTGCCAGCAGCCAAGGGGGGGGACATCAGCCCCAGCATTTT. Its protein is CASSQGGGHQPQHF.